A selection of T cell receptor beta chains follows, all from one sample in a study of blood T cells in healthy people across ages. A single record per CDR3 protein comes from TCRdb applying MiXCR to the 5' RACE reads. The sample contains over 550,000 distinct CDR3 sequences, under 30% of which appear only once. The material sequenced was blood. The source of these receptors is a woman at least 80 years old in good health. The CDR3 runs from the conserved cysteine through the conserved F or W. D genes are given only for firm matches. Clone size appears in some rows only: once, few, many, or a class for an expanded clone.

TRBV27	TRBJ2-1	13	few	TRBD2	TGTGCCAGCAGCCGGGGGGGCCGGGATAAGCAGTTCTTC	CASSRGGRDKQFF
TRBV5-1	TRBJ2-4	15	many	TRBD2	TGCGCCAGCAGCTCCCGGACTAGCGAGGGAAACATTCAGTACTTC	CASSSRTSEGNIQYF
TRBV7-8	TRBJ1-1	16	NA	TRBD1	TGTGCCAGCAGCTTTGGACAGGGAGTCGTTGACACTGAAGCTTTCTTT	CASSFGQGVVDTEAFF
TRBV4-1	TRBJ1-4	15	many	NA	TGCGCCAGCAGCCAAGATTTTCTGGCGCTGGAAAAACTGTTTTTT	CASSQDFLALEKLFF
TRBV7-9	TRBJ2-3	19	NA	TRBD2	TGTGCCAGCAGCTTAGGACTAGCGGGTCCCGAGGGGCACACAGATACGCAGTATTTT	CASSLGLAGPEGHTDTQYF
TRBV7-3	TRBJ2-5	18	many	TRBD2	TGTGCCAGCAGTCCCTCCCTTAGGGAGGGCGGAACCCAAGAGACCCAGTACTTC	CASSPSLREGGTQETQYF
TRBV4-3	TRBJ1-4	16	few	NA	TGCGCCAGCAGCCAATACGTGACAGCAAGGGGTGAAAAACTGTTTTTT	CASSQYVTARGEKLFF
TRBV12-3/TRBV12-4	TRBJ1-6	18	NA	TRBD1	TGTGCCAGCAGTTCCTCCAGGGACAGGAGCACCTATAATTCACCCCTCCACTTT	CASSSSRDRSTYNSPLHF
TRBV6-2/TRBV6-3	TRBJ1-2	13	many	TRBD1	TGTGCCAGTTCGACAGGGGCTAACTATGGCTACACCTTC	CASSTGANYGYTF
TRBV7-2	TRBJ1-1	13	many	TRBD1	TGTGCCAGCAGCGATCGGACAGGGGGGAAAGCTTTCTTT	CASSDRTGGKAFF
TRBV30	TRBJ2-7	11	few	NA	TGTGCCTGGAGTGTAGGGGGGGTCCAGTACTTC	CAWSVGGVQYF
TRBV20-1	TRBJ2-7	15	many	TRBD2	TGCAGTGCTCCCGCGGGGGATAGCCTACGAGGGGAGCAGTACTTC	CSAPAGDSLRGEQYF
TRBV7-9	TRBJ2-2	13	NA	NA	TGTGCCAGCAGCTTCGGAGAAACCGGGGAGCTGTTTTTT	CASSFGETGELFF
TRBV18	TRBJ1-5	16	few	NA	TGTGCCAGCTCACCTACAGGGAGTAATTCAAATCAGCCCCAGCATTTT	CASSPTGSNSNQPQHF
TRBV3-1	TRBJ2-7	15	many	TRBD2	TGTGCCAGCAGCCAATCGAGGACTAGCGGGGACGAGCAGTACTTC	CASSQSRTSGDEQYF
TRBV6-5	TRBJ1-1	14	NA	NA	TGTGCCAGCAGTTGCTCGAGAGGGGTTGGTGAAGCTTTCTTT	CASSCSRGVGEAFF